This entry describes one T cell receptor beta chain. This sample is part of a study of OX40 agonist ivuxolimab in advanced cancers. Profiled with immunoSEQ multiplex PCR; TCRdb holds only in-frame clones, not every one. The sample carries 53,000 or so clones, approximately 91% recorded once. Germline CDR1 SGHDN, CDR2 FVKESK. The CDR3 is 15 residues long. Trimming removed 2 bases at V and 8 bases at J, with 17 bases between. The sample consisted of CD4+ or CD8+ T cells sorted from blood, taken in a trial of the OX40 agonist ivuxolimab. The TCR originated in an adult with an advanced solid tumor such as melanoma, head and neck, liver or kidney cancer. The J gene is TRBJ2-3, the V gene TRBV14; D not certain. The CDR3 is CASSQLTGSGSTQYF. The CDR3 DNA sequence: TGTGCCAGCAGCCAACTGACCGGGTCCGGAAGTACGCAGTATTTT.